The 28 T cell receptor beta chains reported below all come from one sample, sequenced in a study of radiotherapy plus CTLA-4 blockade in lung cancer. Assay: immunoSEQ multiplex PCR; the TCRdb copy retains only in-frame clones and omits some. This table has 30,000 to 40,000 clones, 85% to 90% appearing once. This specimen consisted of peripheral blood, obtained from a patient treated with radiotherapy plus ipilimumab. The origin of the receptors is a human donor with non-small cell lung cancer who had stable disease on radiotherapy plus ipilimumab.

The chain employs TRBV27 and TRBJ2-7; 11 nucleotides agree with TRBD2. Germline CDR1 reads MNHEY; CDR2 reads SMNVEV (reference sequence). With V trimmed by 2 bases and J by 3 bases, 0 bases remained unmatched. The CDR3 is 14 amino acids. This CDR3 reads CASSLGTSGYEQYF. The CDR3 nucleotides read TGTGCCAGCAGTTTAGGGACTAGCGGCTACGAGCAGTACTTC.

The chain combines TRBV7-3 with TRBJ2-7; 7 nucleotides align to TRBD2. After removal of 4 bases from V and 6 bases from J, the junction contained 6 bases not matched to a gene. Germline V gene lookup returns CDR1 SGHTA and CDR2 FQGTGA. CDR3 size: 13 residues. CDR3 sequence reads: CASSSLSGGEQYF. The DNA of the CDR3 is TGTGCCAGCAGCTCTTTGTCGGGAGGCGAGCAGTACTTC.

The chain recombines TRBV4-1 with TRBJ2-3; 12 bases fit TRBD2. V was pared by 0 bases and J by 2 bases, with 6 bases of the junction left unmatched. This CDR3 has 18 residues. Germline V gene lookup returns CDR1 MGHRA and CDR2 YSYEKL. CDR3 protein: CASSQDPASGRATDTQYF. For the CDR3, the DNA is TGCGCCAGCAGCCAAGATCCCGCTAGCGGGAGGGCCACAGATACGCAGTATTTT.

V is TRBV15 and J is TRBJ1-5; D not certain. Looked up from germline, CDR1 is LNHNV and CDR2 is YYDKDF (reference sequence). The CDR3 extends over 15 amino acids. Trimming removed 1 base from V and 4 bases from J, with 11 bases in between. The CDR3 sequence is CATSRVRGRNQPQHF. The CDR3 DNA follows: TGTGCCACCAGCAGAGTTCGGGGTAGGAATCAGCCCCAGCATTTT.

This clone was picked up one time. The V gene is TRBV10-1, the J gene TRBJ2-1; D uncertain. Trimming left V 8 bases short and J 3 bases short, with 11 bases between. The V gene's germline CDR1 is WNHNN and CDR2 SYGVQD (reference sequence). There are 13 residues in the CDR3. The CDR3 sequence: CASQEAVYNEQFF. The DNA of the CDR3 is TGCGCCAGCCAAGAGGCCGTCTACAATGAGCAGTTCTTC.

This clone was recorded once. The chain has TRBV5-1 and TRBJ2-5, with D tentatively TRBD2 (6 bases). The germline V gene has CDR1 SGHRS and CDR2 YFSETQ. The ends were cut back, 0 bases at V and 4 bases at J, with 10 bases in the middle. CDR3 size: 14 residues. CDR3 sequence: CASSLGPTRETQYF. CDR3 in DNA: TGCGCCAGCAGCTTGGGCCCGACTAGAGAGACCCAGTACTTC.

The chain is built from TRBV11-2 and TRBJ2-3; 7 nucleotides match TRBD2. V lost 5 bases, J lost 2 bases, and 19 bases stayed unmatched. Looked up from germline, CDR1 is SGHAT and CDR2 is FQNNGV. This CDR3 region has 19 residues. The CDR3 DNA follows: TGTGCCAGCAGCCCGCAGTTGGCGGGAGAGTGGATACCCACAGATACGCAGTATTTT. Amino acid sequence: CASSPQLAGEWIPTDTQYF.

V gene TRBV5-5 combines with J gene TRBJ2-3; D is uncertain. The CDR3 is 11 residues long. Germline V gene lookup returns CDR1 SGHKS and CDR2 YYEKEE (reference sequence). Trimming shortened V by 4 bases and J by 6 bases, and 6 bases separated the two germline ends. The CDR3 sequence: CASSPRDTQYF. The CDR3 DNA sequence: TGTGCCAGCAGCCCCCGGGATACGCAGTATTTT.

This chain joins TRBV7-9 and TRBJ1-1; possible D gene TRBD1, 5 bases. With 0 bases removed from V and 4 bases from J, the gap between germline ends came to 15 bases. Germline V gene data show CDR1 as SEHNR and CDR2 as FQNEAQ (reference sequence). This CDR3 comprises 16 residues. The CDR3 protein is CASSLAQALSGTEAFF. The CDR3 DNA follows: TGTGCCAGCAGCTTAGCACAGGCTCTTTCGGGCACTGAAGCTTTCTTT.

The CDR3 DNA sequence: TGTGCCAGCAGCCCACGGACAGGGGGCTACGAGCAGTACTTC. Residues: CASSPRTGGYEQYF. The J gene is TRBJ2-7, the V gene TRBV7-6, with TRBD1 matching 10 bases. With V trimmed by 5 bases and J by 3 bases, 4 bases remained unmatched. The CDR3 sequence is 14 residues long. The germline gives CDR1 SGHVS, CDR2 FNYEAQ. The full variable domain, in which reference TRBV7-6 and TRBJ2-7 provide the parts outside the CDR3, is GAGVSQSPRYKVTKRGQDVALRCDPISGHVSLYWYRQALGQGPEFLTYFNYEAQQDKSGLPNDRFSAERPEGSISTLTIQRTEQRDSAMYRCASSPRTGGYEQYFGPGTRLTVT.

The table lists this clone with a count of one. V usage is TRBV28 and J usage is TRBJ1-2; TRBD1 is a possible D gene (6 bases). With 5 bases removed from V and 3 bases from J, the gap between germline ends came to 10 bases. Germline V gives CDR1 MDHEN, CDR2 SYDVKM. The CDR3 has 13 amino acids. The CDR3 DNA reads TGTGCCAGCAGTGCGACAGGCTACTATGGCTACACCTTC. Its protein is CASSATGYYGYTF.

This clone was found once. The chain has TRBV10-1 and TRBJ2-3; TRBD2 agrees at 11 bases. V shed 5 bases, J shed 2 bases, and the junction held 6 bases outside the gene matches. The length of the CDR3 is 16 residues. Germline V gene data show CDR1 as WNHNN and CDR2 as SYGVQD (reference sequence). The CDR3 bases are TGCGCCAGCAGTCCAGGACTAGCGGGTCTCACAGATACGCAGTATTTT. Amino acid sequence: CASSPGLAGLTDTQYF.

The CDR3 sequence: CASTDRGFEQYF. For the CDR3, the DNA is TGTGCCAGCACCGACAGGGGATTCGAGCAGTACTTC. This chain connects TRBV2 to TRBJ2-7; 8 positions match TRBD1. This CDR3 spans 12 amino acids. Trimming cost V 7 bases and J 6 bases; bases outside gene matches: 5. In germline, CDR1 is SNHLY, CDR2 FYNNEI.

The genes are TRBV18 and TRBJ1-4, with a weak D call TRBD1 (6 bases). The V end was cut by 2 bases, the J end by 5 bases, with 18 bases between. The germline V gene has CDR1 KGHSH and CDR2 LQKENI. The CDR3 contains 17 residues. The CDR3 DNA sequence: TGTGCCAGCTCACCAAGGGGGAAAGACGAAGTAAATGAAAAACTGTTTTTT. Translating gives CASSPRGKDEVNEKLFF.

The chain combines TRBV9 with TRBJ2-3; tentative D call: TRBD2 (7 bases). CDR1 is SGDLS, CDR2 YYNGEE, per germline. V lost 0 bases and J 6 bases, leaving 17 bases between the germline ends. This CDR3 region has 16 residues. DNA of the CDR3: TGTGCCAGCAGCGTAGTCGGGGGCGGGAGTCGTGATACGCAGTATTTT. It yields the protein CASSVVGGGSRDTQYF.

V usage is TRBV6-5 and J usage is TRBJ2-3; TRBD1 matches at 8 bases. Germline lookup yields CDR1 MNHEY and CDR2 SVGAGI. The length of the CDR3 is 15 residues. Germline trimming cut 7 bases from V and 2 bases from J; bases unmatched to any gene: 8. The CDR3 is CASMKRTGITDTQYF. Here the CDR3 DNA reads TGTGCCAGCATGAAGAGGACAGGGATCACAGATACGCAGTATTTT.

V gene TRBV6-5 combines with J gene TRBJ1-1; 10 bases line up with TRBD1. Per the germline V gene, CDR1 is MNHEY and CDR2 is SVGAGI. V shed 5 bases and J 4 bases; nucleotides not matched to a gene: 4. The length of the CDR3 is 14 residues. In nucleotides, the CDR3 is TGTGCCAGCAGTGTGACAGGGGGCGTCACTGAAGCTTTCTTT. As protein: CASSVTGGVTEAFF.

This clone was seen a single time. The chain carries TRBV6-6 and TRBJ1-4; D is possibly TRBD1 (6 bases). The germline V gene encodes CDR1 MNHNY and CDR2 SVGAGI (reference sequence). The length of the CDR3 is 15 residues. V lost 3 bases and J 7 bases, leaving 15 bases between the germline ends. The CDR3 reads CASSYTQGGGEKLFF. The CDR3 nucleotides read TGTGCCAGCAGTTATACACAGGGTGGGGGTGAAAAACTGTTTTTT.

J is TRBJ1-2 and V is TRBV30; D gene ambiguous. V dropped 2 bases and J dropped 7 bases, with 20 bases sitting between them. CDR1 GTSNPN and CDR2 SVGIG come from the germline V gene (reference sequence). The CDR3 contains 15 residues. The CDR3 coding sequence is TGTGCCTGGAGTTCTTATCAACGGGGTCTCACTGGCTACACCTTC. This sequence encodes CAWSSYQRGLTGYTF.

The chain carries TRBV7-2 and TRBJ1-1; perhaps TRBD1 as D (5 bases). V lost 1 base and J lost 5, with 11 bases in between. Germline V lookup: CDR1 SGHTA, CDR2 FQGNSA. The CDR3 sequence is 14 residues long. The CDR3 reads CASSLVQKGTEAFF. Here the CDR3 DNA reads TGTGCCAGCAGCTTAGTTCAGAAGGGGACTGAAGCTTTCTTT.

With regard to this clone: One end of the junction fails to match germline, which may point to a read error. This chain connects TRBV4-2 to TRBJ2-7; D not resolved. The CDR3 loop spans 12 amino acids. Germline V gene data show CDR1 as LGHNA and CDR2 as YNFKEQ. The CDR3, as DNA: TGTTCCAGCAGCCAGGCCGCATACGAGCAGTACTTC. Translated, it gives CSSSQAAYEQYF.

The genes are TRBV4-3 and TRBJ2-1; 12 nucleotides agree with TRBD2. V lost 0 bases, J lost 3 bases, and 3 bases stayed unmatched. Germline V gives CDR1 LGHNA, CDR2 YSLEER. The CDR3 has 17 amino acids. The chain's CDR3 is CASSQEASGRVYNEQFF. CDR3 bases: TGCGCCAGCAGCCAAGAGGCTAGCGGGAGGGTCTACAATGAGCAGTTCTTC.

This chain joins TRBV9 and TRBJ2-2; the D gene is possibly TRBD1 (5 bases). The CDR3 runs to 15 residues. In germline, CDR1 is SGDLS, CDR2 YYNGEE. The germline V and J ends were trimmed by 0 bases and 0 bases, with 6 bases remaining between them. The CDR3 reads CASSVGQTNTGELFF. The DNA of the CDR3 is TGTGCCAGCAGCGTAGGACAGACGAACACCGGGGAGCTGTTTTTT.

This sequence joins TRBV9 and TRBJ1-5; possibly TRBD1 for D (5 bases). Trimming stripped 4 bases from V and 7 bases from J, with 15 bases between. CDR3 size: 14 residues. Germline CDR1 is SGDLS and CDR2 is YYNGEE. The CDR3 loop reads CASSFGTEGQPQHF. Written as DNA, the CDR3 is TGTGCCAGCAGCTTTGGGACGGAGGGACAGCCCCAGCATTTT.

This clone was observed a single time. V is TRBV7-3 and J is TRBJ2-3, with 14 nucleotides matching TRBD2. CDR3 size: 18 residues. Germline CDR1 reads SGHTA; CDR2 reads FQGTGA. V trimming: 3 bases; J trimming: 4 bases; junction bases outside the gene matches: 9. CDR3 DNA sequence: TGTGCCAGCAGCTTCGGGACTAGCGGGAGTAGACACGCAGATACGCAGTATTTT. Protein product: CASSFGTSGSRHADTQYF.

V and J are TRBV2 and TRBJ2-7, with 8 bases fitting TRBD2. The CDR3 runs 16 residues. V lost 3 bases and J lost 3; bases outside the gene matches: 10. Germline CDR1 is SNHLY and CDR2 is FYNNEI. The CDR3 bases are TGTGCCAGCAGTGAGGGGTCCGCGGGACTAGGCTACGAGCAGTACTTC. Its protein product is CASSEGSAGLGYEQYF.

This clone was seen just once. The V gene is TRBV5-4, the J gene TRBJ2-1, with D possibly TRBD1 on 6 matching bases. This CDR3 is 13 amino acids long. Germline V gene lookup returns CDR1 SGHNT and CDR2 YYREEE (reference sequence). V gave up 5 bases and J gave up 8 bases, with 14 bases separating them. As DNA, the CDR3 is TGTGCCAGCAGTGCCCAGGGGTTAGATGAGCAGTTCTTC. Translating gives CASSAQGLDEQFF.

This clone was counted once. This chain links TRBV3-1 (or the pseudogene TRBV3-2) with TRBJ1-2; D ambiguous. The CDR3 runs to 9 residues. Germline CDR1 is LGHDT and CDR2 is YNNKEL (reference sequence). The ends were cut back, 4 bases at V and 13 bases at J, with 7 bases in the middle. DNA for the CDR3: TGTGCCAGCAGCCCCCCTTTCACCTTC. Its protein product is CASSPPFTF.